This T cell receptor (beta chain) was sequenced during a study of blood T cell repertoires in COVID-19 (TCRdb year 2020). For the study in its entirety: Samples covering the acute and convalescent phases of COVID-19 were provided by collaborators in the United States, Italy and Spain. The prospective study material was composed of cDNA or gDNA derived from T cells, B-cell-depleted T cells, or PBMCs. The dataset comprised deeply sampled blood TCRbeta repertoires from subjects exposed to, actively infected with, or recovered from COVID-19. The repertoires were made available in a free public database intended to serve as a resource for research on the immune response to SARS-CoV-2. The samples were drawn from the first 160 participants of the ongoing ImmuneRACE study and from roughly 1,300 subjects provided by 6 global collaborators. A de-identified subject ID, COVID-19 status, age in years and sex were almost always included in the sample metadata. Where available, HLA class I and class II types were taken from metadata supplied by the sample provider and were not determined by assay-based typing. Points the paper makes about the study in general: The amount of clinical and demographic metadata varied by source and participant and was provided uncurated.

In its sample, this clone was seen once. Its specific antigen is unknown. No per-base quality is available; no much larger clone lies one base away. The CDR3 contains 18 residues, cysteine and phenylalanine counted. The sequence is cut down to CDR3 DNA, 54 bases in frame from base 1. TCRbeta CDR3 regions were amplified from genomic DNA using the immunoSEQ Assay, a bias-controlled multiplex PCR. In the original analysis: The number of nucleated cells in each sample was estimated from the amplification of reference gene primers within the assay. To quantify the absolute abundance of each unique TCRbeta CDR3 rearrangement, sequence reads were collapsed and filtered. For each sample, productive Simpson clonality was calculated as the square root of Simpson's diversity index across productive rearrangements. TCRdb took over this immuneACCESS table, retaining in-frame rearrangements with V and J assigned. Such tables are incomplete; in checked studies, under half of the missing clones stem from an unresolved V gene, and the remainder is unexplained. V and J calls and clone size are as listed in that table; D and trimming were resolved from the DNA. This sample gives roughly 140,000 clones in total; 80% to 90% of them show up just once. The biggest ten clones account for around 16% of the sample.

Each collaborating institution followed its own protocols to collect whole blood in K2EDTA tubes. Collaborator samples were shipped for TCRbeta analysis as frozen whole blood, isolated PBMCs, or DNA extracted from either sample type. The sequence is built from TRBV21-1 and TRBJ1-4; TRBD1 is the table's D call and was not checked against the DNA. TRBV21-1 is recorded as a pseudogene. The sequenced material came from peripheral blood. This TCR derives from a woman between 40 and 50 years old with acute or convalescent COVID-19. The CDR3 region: CASSTTGTGGATNEKLFF. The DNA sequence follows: TGTGCCAGCAGCACAACCGGGACAGGAGGGGCAACTAATGAAAAACTGTTTTTT.